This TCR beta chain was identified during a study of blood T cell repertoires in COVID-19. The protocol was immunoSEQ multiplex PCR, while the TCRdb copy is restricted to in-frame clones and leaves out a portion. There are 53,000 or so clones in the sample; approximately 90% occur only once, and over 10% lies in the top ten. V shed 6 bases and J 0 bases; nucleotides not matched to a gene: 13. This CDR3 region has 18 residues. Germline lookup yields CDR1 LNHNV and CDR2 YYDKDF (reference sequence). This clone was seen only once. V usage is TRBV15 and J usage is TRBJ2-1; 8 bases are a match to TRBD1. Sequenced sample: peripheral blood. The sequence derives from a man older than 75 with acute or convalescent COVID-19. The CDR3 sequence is CATSLDRGTSSSYNEQFF. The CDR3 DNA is TGTGCCACCAGTTTAGACAGGGGAACCTCCTCCTCCTACAATGAGCAGTTCTTC.